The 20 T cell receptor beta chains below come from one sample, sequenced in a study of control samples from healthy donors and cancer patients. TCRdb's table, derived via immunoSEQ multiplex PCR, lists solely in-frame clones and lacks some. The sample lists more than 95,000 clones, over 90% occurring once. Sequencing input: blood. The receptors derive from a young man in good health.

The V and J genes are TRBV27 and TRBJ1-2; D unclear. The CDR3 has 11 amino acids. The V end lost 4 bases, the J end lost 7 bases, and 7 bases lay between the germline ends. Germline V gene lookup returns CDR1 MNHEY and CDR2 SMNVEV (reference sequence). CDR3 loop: CASSSGVGYTF. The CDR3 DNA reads TGTGCCAGCAGTTCCGGAGTTGGCTACACCTTC.

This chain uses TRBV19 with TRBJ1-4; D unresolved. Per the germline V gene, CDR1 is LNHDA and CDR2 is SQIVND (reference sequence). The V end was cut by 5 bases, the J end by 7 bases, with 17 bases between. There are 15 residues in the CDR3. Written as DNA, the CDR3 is TGTGCCAGTAGTCCGCGGCCGGTACGGAGTGAAAAACTGTTTTTT. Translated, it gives CASSPRPVRSEKLFF. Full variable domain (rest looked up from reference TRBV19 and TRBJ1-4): DGGITQSPKYLFRKEGQNVTLSCEQNLNHDAMYWYRQDPGQGLRLIYYSQIVNDFQKGDIAEGYSVSREKKESFPLTVTSAQKNPTAFYLCASSPRPVRSEKLFFGSGTQLSVL.

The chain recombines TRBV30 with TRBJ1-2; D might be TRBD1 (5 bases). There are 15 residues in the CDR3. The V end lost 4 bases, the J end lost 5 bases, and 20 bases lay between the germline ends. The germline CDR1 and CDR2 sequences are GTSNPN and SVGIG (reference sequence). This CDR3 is CAWTETGFGGYGYTF. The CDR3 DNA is TGTGCCTGGACGGAAACAGGTTTTGGGGGGTATGGCTACACCTTC.

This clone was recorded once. CDR3 DNA: TGTGCCAGCAGCTCAACCTTGCGGGAGCTGTTTTTT. Encoded protein: CASSSTLRELFF. The chain uses TRBV7-9 and TRBJ2-2; D not certain. CDR1 is SEHNR, CDR2 FQNEAQ, per germline (reference sequence). V was cut by 4 bases and J by 9 bases, with 9 bases left in between. This CDR3 comprises 12 residues.

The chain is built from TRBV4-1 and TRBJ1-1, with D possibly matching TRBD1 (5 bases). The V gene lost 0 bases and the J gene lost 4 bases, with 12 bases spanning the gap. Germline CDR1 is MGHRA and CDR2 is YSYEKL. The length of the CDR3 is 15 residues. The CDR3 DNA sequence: TGCGCCAGCAGCCAAGAGCAGGGTCGGGGCACTGAAGCTTTCTTT. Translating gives CASSQEQGRGTEAFF.

For the CDR3, the DNA is TGTGCCAGCAGCCCCGGACGGAAGAACACCGGGGAGCTGTTTTTT. It encodes CASSPGRKNTGELFF. This rearrangement joins TRBV7-2 to TRBJ2-2; no firm D call. V gave up 5 bases and J gave up 1 base, with 11 bases separating them. The germline CDR1 and CDR2 sequences are SGHTA and FQGNSA. The CDR3 consists of 15 residues.

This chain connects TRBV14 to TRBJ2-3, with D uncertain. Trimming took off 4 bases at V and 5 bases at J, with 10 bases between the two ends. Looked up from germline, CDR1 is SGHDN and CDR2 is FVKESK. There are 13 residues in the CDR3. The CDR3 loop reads CASSLEQRDTQYF. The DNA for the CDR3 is TGTGCCAGCAGCCTCGAACAGAGAGATACGCAGTATTTT.

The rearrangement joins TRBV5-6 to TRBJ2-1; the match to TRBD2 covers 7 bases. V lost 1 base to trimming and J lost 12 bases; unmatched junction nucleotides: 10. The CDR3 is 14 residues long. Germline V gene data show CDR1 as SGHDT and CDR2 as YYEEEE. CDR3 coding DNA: TGTGCCAGCAGCTTGAGGACTAGTCTATTCGTGCAGTTCTTC. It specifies CASSLRTSLFVQFF.

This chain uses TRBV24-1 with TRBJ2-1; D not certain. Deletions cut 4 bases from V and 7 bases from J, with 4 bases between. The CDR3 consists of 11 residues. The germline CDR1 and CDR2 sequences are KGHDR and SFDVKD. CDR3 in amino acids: CATSDMNEQFF. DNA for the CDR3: TGTGCCACCAGTGACATGAATGAGCAGTTCTTC.

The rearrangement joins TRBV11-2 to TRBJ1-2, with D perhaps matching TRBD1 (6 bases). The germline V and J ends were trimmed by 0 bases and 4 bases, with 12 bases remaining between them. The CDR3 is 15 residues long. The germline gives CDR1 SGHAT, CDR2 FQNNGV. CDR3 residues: CASSLESGAGYGYTF. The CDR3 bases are TGTGCCAGCAGCTTAGAGTCAGGGGCAGGCTATGGCTACACCTTC.

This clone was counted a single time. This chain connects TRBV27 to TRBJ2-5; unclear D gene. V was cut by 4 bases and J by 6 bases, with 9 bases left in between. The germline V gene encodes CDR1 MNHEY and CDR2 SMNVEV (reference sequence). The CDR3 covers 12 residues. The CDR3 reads CASSSSTKTQYF. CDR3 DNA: TGTGCCAGCAGTTCTTCCACGAAGACCCAGTACTTC.

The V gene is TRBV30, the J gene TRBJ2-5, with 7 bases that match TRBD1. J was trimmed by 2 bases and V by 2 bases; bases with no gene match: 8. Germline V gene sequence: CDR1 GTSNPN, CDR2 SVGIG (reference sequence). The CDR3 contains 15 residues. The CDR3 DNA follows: TGTGCCTGGAGTCCAGGGACAGCGCTACAAGAGACCCAGTACTTC. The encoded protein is CAWSPGTALQETQYF.

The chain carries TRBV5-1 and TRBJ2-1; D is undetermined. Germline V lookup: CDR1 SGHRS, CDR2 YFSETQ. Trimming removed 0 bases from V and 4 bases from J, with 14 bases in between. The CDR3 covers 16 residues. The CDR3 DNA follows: TGCGCCAGCAGCTTGGAAGGGATCAAGATTTACAATGAGCAGTTCTTC. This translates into CASSLEGIKIYNEQFF.

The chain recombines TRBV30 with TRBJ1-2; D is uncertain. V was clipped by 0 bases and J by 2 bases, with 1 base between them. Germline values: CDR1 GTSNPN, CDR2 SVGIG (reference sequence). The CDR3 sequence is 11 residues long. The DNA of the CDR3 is TGTGCCTGGAGTGTAAACTATGGCTACACCTTC. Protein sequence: CAWSVNYGYTF.

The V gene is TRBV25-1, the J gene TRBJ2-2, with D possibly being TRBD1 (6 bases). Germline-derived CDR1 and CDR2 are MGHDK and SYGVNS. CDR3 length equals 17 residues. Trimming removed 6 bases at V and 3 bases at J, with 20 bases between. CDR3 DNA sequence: TGTGCCAGCAGGCCCACCACAGGGTTACCTTACACCGGGGAGCTGTTTTTT. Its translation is CASRPTTGLPYTGELFF.

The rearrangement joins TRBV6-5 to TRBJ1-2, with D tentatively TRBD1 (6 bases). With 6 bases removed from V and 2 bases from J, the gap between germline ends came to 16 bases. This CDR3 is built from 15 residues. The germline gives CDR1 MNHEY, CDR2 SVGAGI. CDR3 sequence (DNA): TGTGCCAGCAGGACATACAGGGAAGCAAACTATGGCTACACCTTC. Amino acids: CASRTYREANYGYTF.

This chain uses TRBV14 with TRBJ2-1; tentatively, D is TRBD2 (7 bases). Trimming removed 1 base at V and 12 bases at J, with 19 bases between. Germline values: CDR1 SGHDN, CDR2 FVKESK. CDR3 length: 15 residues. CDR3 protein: CASSQAGGRTMRQFF. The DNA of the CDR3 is TGTGCCAGCAGCCAAGCCGGGGGGCGTACAATGAGGCAGTTCTTC.

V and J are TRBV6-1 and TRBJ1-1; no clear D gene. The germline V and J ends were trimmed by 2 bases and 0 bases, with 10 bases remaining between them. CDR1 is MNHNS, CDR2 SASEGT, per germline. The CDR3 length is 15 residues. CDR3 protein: CASSEYGRVNTEAFF. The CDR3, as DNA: TGTGCCAGCAGTGAATATGGGAGGGTGAACACTGAAGCTTTCTTT.

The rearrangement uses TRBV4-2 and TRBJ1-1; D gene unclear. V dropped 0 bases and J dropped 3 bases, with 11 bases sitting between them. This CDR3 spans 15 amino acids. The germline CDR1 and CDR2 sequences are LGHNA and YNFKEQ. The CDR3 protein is CASSQDPGLYTEAFF. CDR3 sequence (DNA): TGTGCCAGCAGCCAAGATCCGGGTTTGTACACTGAAGCTTTCTTT.

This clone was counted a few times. The DNA of the CDR3 is TGTGCCAGCAGTTACTCGGCAAAGGGCACTGAAGCTTTCTTT. Residues: CASSYSAKGTEAFF. The chain recombines TRBV6-5 with TRBJ1-1; D is undetermined. Germline loops: CDR1 MNHEY, CDR2 SVGAGI. The ends were cut back, 0 bases at V and 4 bases at J, with 9 bases in the middle. This CDR3 has 14 amino acids.